This entry lists 32 T cell receptor beta chains sequenced from one sample in a study of blood T cells in healthy people across ages. A second PCR of roughly 6 to 12 cycles used a sample-barcoded 5' primer and a J-beta primer mix. Via MiXCR, TCRdb re-called the 5' RACE reads, giving one row per CDR3 protein. The repertoire holds some 760,000 distinct CDR3 sequences, with roughly 25% as singletons. This sample was shared with a second study, whose subject was T cells of mothers and their children.

The sequenced sample was blood. These receptors were taken from a boy aged 5-17 years in good health.

This clonotype was picked up a small number of times. J is TRBJ1-6 and V is TRBV7-3; 11 bases match TRBD1. Germline trimming cut 2 bases from V and 9 bases from J; bases unmatched to any gene: 3. Germline assignment: CDR1 SGHTA and CDR2 FQGTGA. The CDR3 consists of 15 residues. The CDR3 coding sequence is TGTGCCAGCAGCTTAGTGGGACAGGGGGTTTCACCCCTCCACTTT. Translation: CASSLVGQGVSPLHF.

This clonotype was seen more than once but under ten times. The chain links TRBV20-1 to TRBJ2-1; D ambiguous. The CDR3 has 17 residues. The V and J ends lost 0 bases and 0 bases respectively, with 15 bases between them. Germline loops: CDR1 DFQATT, CDR2 SNEGSKA (reference sequence). In DNA, the CDR3 is TGCAGTGCTAGAGATGGAACCCAGGAACACTCCTACAATGAGCAGTTCTTC. It translates to CSARDGTQEHSYNEQFF.

V and J are TRBV5-1 and TRBJ2-3, with a tentative D call TRBD2 (6 bases). Germline CDR1 is SGHRS and CDR2 is YFSETQ. The CDR3 covers 15 residues. The V gene lost 1 base and the J gene lost 2 bases, with 11 bases spanning the gap. This CDR3 reads CASSLKGGNTDTQYF. The CDR3 DNA follows: TGCGCCAGCAGCTTGAAGGGCGGGAACACAGATACGCAGTATTTT. Complete variable domain (other parts from reference TRBV5-1 and TRBJ2-3): KAGVTQTPRYLIKTRGQQVTLSCSPISGHRSVSWYQQTPGQGLQFLFEYFSETQRNKGNFPGRFSGRQFSNSRSEMNVSTLELGDSALYLCASSLKGGNTDTQYFGPGTRLTVL.

This clonotype was seen ten or more times. A read error may account for a junction end that differs from germline. This chain joins TRBV2 and TRBJ1-5; D not certain. This CDR3 region has 12 residues. CDR1 and CDR2 from the germline V gene are SNHLY and FYNNEI. The DNA of the CDR3 is TGCGCCAGCAGTGAAGGGAATCAGCCCCAGCATTTT. Protein sequence: CASSEGNQPQHF.

This clonotype has a handful of counts. The chain has TRBV24-1 and TRBJ2-1; no reliable D call. The V end lost 6 bases, the J end lost 0 bases, and 8 bases lay between the germline ends. The germline gives CDR1 KGHDR, CDR2 SFDVKD. The CDR3 contains 14 residues. Here the CDR3 DNA reads TGTGCCACCAGTCCCTCGCCCTCCTACAATGAGCAGTTCTTC. This gives the protein CATSPSPSYNEQFF.

The genes are TRBV12-3 or TRBV12-4 and TRBJ1-2; no clear D gene. The germline V and J ends were trimmed by 3 bases and 4 bases, with 9 bases remaining between them. The CDR3 contains 13 residues. The CDR3 nucleotides are TGTGCCAGCAGTTTGCATTCGGGCTATGGCTACACCTTC. Translating it yields CASSLHSGYGYTF.

The gene calls are TRBV20-1 and TRBJ2-7, with TRBD1 matching 9 bases. There are 14 residues in the CDR3. CDR1 and CDR2 from the germline V gene are DFQATT and SNEGSKA (reference sequence). Losses at the gene ends were 5 bases for V and 3 bases for J; bases not matched to a gene: 8. The CDR3: CSAFPWGQGYEQYF. DNA of the CDR3: TGCAGTGCTTTCCCGTGGGGACAGGGCTACGAGCAGTACTTC.

The CDR3: CASRVGRGPDQVDEQFF. The CDR3 DNA is TGTGCCAGCCGAGTGGGCAGGGGGCCGGACCAAGTCGATGAGCAGTTCTTC. The rearrangement links TRBV9 to TRBJ2-1; 8 positions match TRBD1. V trimming: 7 bases; J trimming: 8 bases; junction bases outside the gene matches: 20. The CDR3 runs to 17 residues. CDR1 and CDR2 from the germline V gene are SGDLS and YYNGEE.

This chain uses TRBV10-3 with TRBJ2-5; 8 positions agree with TRBD2. The tail of the sequence fits TRBJ2-1 better, so the J call may be wrong. The CDR3 runs 16 residues. Germline V gene lookup returns CDR1 ENHRY and CDR2 SYGVKD. The CDR3 nucleotides read TGTGCCATCAGTGAGTCGTACACTAGCGGAGGCAATGAGCAGTTCTTC. Amino acids: CAISESYTSGGNEQFF.

The CDR3 spells CASSQREYETQYF. The CDR3 nucleotides are TGTGCCAGCAGCCAGCGGGAATACGAGACCCAGTACTTC. This rearrangement joins TRBV11-2 to TRBJ2-5, with TRBD2 matching over 7 bases. The CDR3 sequence is 13 residues long. CDR1 is SGHAT and CDR2 is FQNNGV in the germline V gene. Germline trimming cut 5 bases from V and 5 bases from J; bases unmatched to any gene: 5.

V gene TRBV5-6 combines with J gene TRBJ1-2; D gene ambiguous. Germline assignment: CDR1 SGHDT and CDR2 YYEEEE. The CDR3 loop spans 14 amino acids. Trimming left V 4 bases short and J 7 bases short, with 17 bases between. The DNA of the CDR3 is TGTGCCAGCAGCGGATACAAGTCCCAACCTGGCTACACCTTC. Its protein product is CASSGYKSQPGYTF.

The CDR3: CASSFRLRSQYF. The CDR3 DNA follows: TGTGCCAGCAGTTTTAGACTGCGGTCCCAGTACTTC. The chain uses TRBV12-3 or TRBV12-4 and TRBJ2-5, with D unresolved. CDR3 size: 12 residues. The V end was cut by 3 bases, the J end by 9 bases, with 11 bases between.

Only a few counts were recorded for this clonotype. The gene calls are TRBV4-1 and TRBJ2-1; no reliable D call. This CDR3 region has 16 residues. CDR1 is MGHRA and CDR2 is YSYEKL in the germline V gene. V was clipped by 1 base and J by 1 base, with 11 bases between them. CDR3: CASSQVDLISYNEQFF. In DNA form, the CDR3 reads TGCGCCAGCAGCCAAGTGGATCTGATTTCCTACAATGAGCAGTTCTTC.

This clonotype appeared a few times. The chain employs TRBV7-9 and TRBJ1-4, with a possible D match to TRBD1 (6 bases). Trimming pared 5 bases from V and 8 bases from J, leaving 18 bases between. Germline CDR1 reads SEHNR; CDR2 reads FQNEAQ (reference sequence). This CDR3 comprises 15 residues. CDR3 residues: CASSPGAGEDEKLFF. The CDR3 coding sequence is TGTGCCAGCAGCCCAGGGGCAGGAGAAGACGAAAAACTGTTTTTT.

The J gene is TRBJ2-1, the V gene TRBV29-1, with D unclear. The DNA matches TRBJ2-5 better at its end, which makes the J call doubtful. CDR3 length: 11 residues. Germline CDR1 SQVTM, CDR2 ANQGSEA. The CDR3 sequence is CSPCFQETQYF. In DNA form, the CDR3 reads TGCAGCCCCTGTTTCCAAGAGACCCAGTACTTC.

This clonotype was detected a few times. The chain has TRBV27 and TRBJ2-3; D gene unclear. V lost 1 base and J lost 2, with 13 bases in between. The CDR3 loop spans 16 amino acids. CDR1 is MNHEY, CDR2 SMNVEV, per germline (reference sequence). The CDR3 region is CASSLYPRGPTDTQYF. CDR3 bases: TGTGCCAGCAGTTTATATCCTAGAGGCCCCACAGATACGCAGTATTTT.

There are a few counts of this clonotype. The chain links TRBV5-6 to TRBJ2-1; D not certain. The closer fit of TRBJ2-7 to the DNA end suggests the J call may be wrong. Germline assignment: CDR1 SGHDT and CDR2 YYEEEE. The CDR3 consists of 14 residues. The CDR3 nucleotides read TGTGCCAGCAGCTTGAACGTCCTATCCTACGAGCAGTACTTC. Amino acids: CASSLNVLSYEQYF.

This clonotype was recorded a few times. The rearrangement joins TRBV16 to TRBJ1-5; 7 nucleotides line up with TRBD1. Germline V lookup: CDR1 KGHSY, CDR2 FQNENV. The CDR3 runs 16 residues. V was clipped by 3 bases and J by 3 bases; unmatched bases: 8. The CDR3 nucleotides are TGTGCCAGCAGCCACGCCGGGACAGCGACCAATCAGCCCCAGCATTTT. It encodes CASSHAGTATNQPQHF.

This sequence joins TRBV25-1 and TRBJ1-1; unclear D gene. Germline loops: CDR1 MGHDK, CDR2 SYGVNS. The V end lost 4 bases, the J end lost 5 bases, and 14 bases lay between the germline ends. The CDR3 consists of 14 residues. CDR3 bases: TGTGCCAGCAGTGTGGGTAGTCTTCGGACTGAAGCTTTCTTT. Amino acids: CASSVGSLRTEAFF.

The chain recombines TRBV7-9 with TRBJ1-1; D may be TRBD1 (5 bases). This CDR3 is built from 16 residues. Germline lookup yields CDR1 SEHNR and CDR2 FQNEAQ (reference sequence). Trimming removed 5 bases from V and 1 base from J, with 17 bases in between. CDR3 DNA: TGTGCCAGCAGCCCCCCGGGGCAGGGTCCGAACACTGAAGCTTTCTTT. Translation: CASSPPGQGPNTEAFF. Using reference TRBV7-9 and TRBJ1-1 for the parts outside the CDR3, the full variable domain is DTGVSQNPRHKITKRGQNVTFRCDPISEHNRLYWYRQTLGQGPEFLTYFQNEAQLEKSRLLSDRFSAERPKGSFSTLEIQRTEQGDSAMYLCASSPPGQGPNTEAFFGQGTRLTVV.

The gene calls are TRBV29-1 and TRBJ2-3; D unclear. The germline CDR1 and CDR2 sequences are SQVTM and ANQGSEA. Trimming removed 0 bases from V and 8 bases from J, with 18 bases in between. CDR3 length: 15 residues. CDR3 loop: CSVEDLGRFGGTQYF. The DNA for the CDR3 is TGCAGCGTTGAAGATCTCGGCAGGTTCGGTGGTACGCAGTATTTT.

The J gene is TRBJ2-1, the V gene TRBV6-1; the D is unclear. Germline CDR1 is MNHNS and CDR2 is SASEGT. With 1 base removed from V and 3 bases from J, the gap between germline ends came to 16 bases. The length of the CDR3 is 17 residues. The CDR3 is CASSEDFGYAYYNEQFF. The DNA of the CDR3 is TGTGCCAGCAGTGAAGACTTCGGCTATGCCTACTACAATGAGCAGTTCTTC.

The V and J genes are TRBV6-6 and TRBJ2-4, with 7 bases fitting TRBD2. CDR3 length equals 14 residues. Germline loops: CDR1 MNHNY, CDR2 SVGAGI (reference sequence). V shed 11 bases, J shed 1 base, and the junction held 8 bases outside the gene matches. For the CDR3, the DNA is TGTGCCGTCGAATCGGGGGGTGCCAAAAACATTCAGTACTTC. Protein product: CAVESGGAKNIQYF.

This chain links TRBV6-5 with TRBJ2-7, with 8 positions matching TRBD1. Trimming cost V 6 bases and J 5 bases; bases outside gene matches: 12. The CDR3 is made up of 15 amino acids. Germline assignment: CDR1 MNHEY and CDR2 SVGAGI. In DNA, the CDR3 is TGTGCCAGCAGCCTCACAGTACAGACAGGGGACGAGCAGTACTTC. Amino acid sequence: CASSLTVQTGDEQYF.

This clonotype was seen a few times. V usage is TRBV20-1 and J usage is TRBJ2-5, with D perhaps matching TRBD1 or TRBD2 (5 bases each). The germline V gene encodes CDR1 DFQATT and CDR2 SNEGSKA (reference sequence). The CDR3 has 12 amino acids. The V end was cut by 2 bases, the J end by 6 bases, with 10 bases between. For the CDR3, the DNA is TGCAGTGCTAGATCCCGGGACCAGACCCAGTACTTC. This encodes CSARSRDQTQYF.

The chain recombines TRBV7-9 with TRBJ2-5, with 11 positions matching TRBD1. There are 16 residues in the CDR3. V gave up 5 bases and J gave up 4 bases; unmatched junction bases: 9. Germline V gene lookup returns CDR1 SEHNR and CDR2 FQNEAQ (reference sequence). CDR3 amino acids: CASSTTDRGRSETQYF. For the CDR3, the DNA is TGTGCCAGCAGCACCACGGACAGGGGGCGATCAGAGACCCAGTACTTC.

The chain combines TRBV6-6 with TRBJ2-3; unclear D gene. V was trimmed by 2 bases and J by 2 bases, leaving 5 bases between them. Germline CDR1 reads MNHNY; CDR2 reads SVGAGI (reference sequence). This CDR3 spans 13 amino acids. CDR3 bases: TGTGCCAGCAGTTACCAACCCACAGATACGCAGTATTTT. Translated: CASSYQPTDTQYF.

The chain recombines TRBV28 with TRBJ2-5; D remains unclear. The J call may be faulty, since TRBJ2-1 better matches the DNA end. The CDR3 runs 11 residues. Looked up from germline, CDR1 is MDHEN and CDR2 is SYDVKM. The CDR3 DNA sequence: TGTGCCAGCAGTTTAAGGGCTGAGCAGTTCTTC. Translation gives CASSLRAEQFF.

The sample holds a few counts of this clonotype. The chain carries TRBV11-2 and TRBJ2-5; no clear D. Matching the DNA end better, TRBJ2-7 makes the J call doubtful. The CDR3 sequence is 15 residues long. CDR1 and CDR2 from the germline V gene are SGHAT and FQNNGV. The CDR3 spells CASSLEAPFSYEQYF. The CDR3 DNA follows: TGTGCCAGCAGCTTAGAAGCTCCCTTCTCCTACGAGCAGTACTTC.

CDR3 loop: CASSLASETGELFF. The CDR3 nucleotides read TGCGCCAGCAGCTTGGCCAGTGAGACCGGGGAGCTGTTTTTT. The chain uses TRBV5-1 and TRBJ2-2, with D unresolved. Trimming cost V 0 bases and J 5 bases, with 8 bases left between them. Germline V gene lookup returns CDR1 SGHRS and CDR2 YFSETQ. The CDR3 runs 14 residues.

This chain links TRBV28 with TRBJ2-1, with TRBD2 as a possible D gene (5 bases). The germline V gene has CDR1 MDHEN and CDR2 SYDVKM. The CDR3 spans 14 residues. Trimming took off 5 bases at V and 5 bases at J, with 13 bases between the two ends. The CDR3 DNA follows: TGTGCCAGCAGTGAAAATCGGGGAAACAATGAGCAGTTCTTC. It is translated as CASSENRGNNEQFF.

This sequence joins TRBV5-6 and TRBJ1-2, with D tentatively TRBD1 (6 bases). From germline, CDR1 is SGHDT and CDR2 YYEEEE. Trimming removed 4 bases from V and 6 bases from J, with 19 bases in between. CDR3 length: 15 amino acids. CDR3 sequence: CASSPRVEGGNGYTF. The CDR3 DNA follows: TGTGCCAGCAGCCCCCGTGTTGAGGGGGGGAATGGCTACACCTTC.